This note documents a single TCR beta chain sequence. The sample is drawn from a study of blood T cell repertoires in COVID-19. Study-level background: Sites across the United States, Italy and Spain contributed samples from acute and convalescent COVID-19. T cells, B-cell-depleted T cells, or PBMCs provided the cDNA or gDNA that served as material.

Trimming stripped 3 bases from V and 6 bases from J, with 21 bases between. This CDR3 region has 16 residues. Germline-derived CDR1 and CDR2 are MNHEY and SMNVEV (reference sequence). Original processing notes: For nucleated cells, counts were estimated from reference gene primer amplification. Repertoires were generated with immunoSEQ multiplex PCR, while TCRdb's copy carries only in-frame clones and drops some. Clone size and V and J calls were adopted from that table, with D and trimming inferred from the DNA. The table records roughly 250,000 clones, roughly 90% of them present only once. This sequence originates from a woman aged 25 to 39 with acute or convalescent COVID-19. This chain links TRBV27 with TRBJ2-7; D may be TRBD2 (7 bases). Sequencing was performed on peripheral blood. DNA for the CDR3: TGTGCCAGCAGTTTCTCGGGGGGCGCCCCTTATTCCGAGCAGTACTTC. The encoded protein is CASSFSGGAPYSEQYF.